These 9 T cell receptor beta chains were all obtained from the same sample, sequenced in a study of beta chain features in type 1 diabetes. As every portion of the isolated RNA was reverse transcribed, the sequencing read expressed TCRB transcripts. Profiled with immunoSEQ multiplex PCR; TCRdb holds only in-frame clones, not every one. The sample includes roughly 150,000 clones, about 9.8% of them seen just once. Sequenced input: central memory CD4+ T cells from blood. Source of these receptors: a young woman in good health.

The table lists this clone with a few counts. The chain combines TRBV19 with TRBJ2-5; 9 bases line up with TRBD1. This CDR3 has 14 amino acids. The J segment lost 5 bases and the V segment lost 5 bases, leaving 6 bases of the junction unmatched. The germline V gene has CDR1 LNHDA and CDR2 SQIVND (reference sequence). CDR3 coding DNA: TGTGCCAGTAGTTCGGGACAGGGAATGGAGACCCAGTACTTC. Protein sequence: CASSSGQGMETQYF.

Only a few counts were recorded for this clone. The genes are TRBV7-2 and TRBJ1-5, with TRBD1 matching 9 bases. The CDR3 has 14 amino acids. Trimming removed 5 bases from V and 7 bases from J; junction bases left unmatched: 6. CDR1 SGHTA and CDR2 FQGNSA come from the germline V gene. This CDR3 reads CASSKRTGEQPQHF. CDR3 nucleotides: TGTGCCAGCAGCAAGAGGACAGGGGAGCAGCCCCAGCATTTT.

This clone was detected only a few times. This chain uses TRBV18 with TRBJ2-3; D possibly corresponds to TRBD1 (6 bases). This CDR3 region has 14 residues. From germline, CDR1 is KGHSH and CDR2 LQKENI. Trimming removed 3 bases at V and 6 bases at J, with 13 bases between. The CDR3 nucleotides are TGTGCCAGCTCACCTCCAGGGGAGCCCGATACGCAGTATTTT. Protein sequence: CASSPPGEPDTQYF.

The gene calls are TRBV5-4 and TRBJ2-3, with D unclear. This CDR3 is built from 13 residues. In germline, CDR1 is SGHNT, CDR2 YYREEE (reference sequence). V was clipped by 5 bases and J by 2 bases, with 9 bases between them. The DNA for the CDR3 is TGTGCCAGCAGTTTTCCCAACACAGATACGCAGTATTTT. Its protein product is CASSFPNTDTQYF.

This clone was seen a few times. The V and J genes are TRBV20-1 and TRBJ2-1; TRBD1 is a possible D gene (5 bases). This CDR3 is built from 11 residues. Per germline, CDR1 DFQATT and CDR2 SNEGSKA (reference sequence). V lost 3 bases and J lost 10, with 10 bases in between. CDR3 sequence reads: CSASWTTEQFF. CDR3 DNA sequence: TGCAGTGCTAGTTGGACAACCGAGCAGTTCTTC.

The V call is TRBV15, the J call TRBJ2-7; 7 bases line up with TRBD2. V shed 1 base, J shed 3 bases, and the junction held 6 bases outside the gene matches. CDR1 LNHNV and CDR2 YYDKDF come from the germline V gene (reference sequence). CDR3 length equals 15 residues. The CDR3 DNA is TGTGCCACCAGCAGAGGGGGGGGAGGCCTCTACGAGCAGTACTTC. Translating it yields CATSRGGGGLYEQYF.

The table lists this clone with many counts. J is TRBJ2-5 and V is TRBV4-1, with 10 bases identical to TRBD2. V lost 3 bases and J lost 1; bases outside the gene matches: 5. CDR3 size: 16 residues. From germline, CDR1 is MGHRA and CDR2 YSYEKL. The chain's CDR3 is CASSQSSGGTQETQYF. CDR3 nucleotides: TGCGCCAGCAGCCAGAGTAGCGGGGGGACCCAAGAGACCCAGTACTTC.

The chain carries TRBV27 and TRBJ1-5, with 8 nucleotides matching TRBD1. The trim removed 8 bases at V and 4 bases at J, leaving 7 bases unmatched. The CDR3 has 14 amino acids. Germline assignment: CDR1 MNHEY and CDR2 SMNVEV (reference sequence). This CDR3 is CASGPTGGNQPQHF. The CDR3, as DNA: TGTGCCAGCGGACCCACAGGGGGAAATCAGCCCCAGCATTTT.

This clone occurred a few times. This CDR3 reads CASSRGTLKEKLFF. CDR3 sequence (DNA): TGTGCCAGCAGCAGGGGTACCTTAAAGGAAAAACTGTTTTTT. This rearrangement joins TRBV6-1 to TRBJ1-4; maybe TRBD1 (6 bases). The V gene's germline CDR1 is MNHNS and CDR2 SASEGT. The CDR3 extends over 14 amino acids. Trimming removed 6 bases at V and 8 bases at J, with 16 bases between.